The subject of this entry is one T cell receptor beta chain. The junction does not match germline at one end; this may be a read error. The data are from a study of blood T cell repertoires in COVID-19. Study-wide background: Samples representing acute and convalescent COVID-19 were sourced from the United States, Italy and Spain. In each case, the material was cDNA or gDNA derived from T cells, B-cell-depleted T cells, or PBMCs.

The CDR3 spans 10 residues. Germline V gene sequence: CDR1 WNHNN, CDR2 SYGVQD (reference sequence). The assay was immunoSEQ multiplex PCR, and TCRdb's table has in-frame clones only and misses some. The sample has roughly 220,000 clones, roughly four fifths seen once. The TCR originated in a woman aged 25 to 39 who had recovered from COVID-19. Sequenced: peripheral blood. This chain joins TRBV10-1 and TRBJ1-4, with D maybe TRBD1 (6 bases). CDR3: CASPSGVMDF. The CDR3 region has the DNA TGCGCCAGCCCCTCAGGGGTGATGGATTTT.